This T cell receptor (beta chain) is from a study of T cell repertoires in cytomegalovirus infection. For the study at large: Public TCR beta signature analysis indicated the presence of both CMV infection and matching HLA type.

Concerning this clonotype: Its target is not known. The junction does not match germline at one end; this may be a read error.

Using its own MiXCR run on the reads, TCRdb lists one record per CDR3 protein. The profile shows about 120,000 distinct CDR3 sequences, roughly a tenth of them singletons. Findings and caveats of the study: Ex vivo, HLA-C-restricted CMV-specific TCR beta clonotypes prevailed over the rest of the response. Summed frequency of shared TCR beta families picked out CMV carriers who also had the relevant HLA.

Germline-derived CDR1 and CDR2 are MGHRA and YSYEKL. CDR3 length: 15 amino acids. The sample consisted of PBMCs, sequenced either directly or after in vitro stimulation (not recorded which). The rearrangement uses TRBV4-1 and TRBJ1-5, with D tentatively TRBD1 (5 bases). This TCR was recovered from a human donor in good health (CMV status not recorded). Some clones in this sample may be carry-over from other donors' samples. DNA of the CDR3: TGCGCCAGCAGCCATTTGGCAGGGAGCAATCAGCCCCAGCGTTTT. It encodes CASSHLAGSNQPQRF.